This TCR beta chain was observed in a study of blood T cell repertoires in COVID-19 (dated by TCRdb to the early 2020s). Concerning the study at large: Collaborator samples came from the United States, Italy and Spain and covered acute and convalescent phases of COVID-19. The repertoires were made available in a free public database intended to serve as a resource for research on the immune response to SARS-CoV-2. Where available, HLA class I and class II types were obtained from metadata supplied by the sample provider rather than from assay-based typing. Subjects who had been exposed to COVID-19, were actively infected with it, or had recovered from it provided the deeply sampled blood TCRbeta repertoires that made up the dataset. The samples were drawn from two sources: the first 160 participants of the ongoing ImmuneRACE study, and 1,000 to 1,500 subjects contributed by 6 global collaborators. The material from the prospective study consisted of cDNA or gDNA derived from T cells, B-cell-depleted T cells, or PBMCs. Sample metadata almost always included a de-identified subject ID, COVID-19 status, age in years and sex. Paper-wide results and their limitations: The quantity of clinical and demographic metadata differed by source and by participant and was supplied without curation.

Whole blood was collected in K2EDTA tubes by collaborating institutions according to the institutions' own protocols. For TCRbeta analysis, collaborator samples were shipped as frozen whole blood, as isolated PBMCs, or as DNA extracted from either sample type. V is cut by 5 bases and J by 0 bases, and the space between the germline ends is 18 bases. Inclusive of the bounding cysteine and phenylalanine, the CDR3 is 17 residues long. Only the CDR3 DNA stays, 51 bases, in frame from base 1. CDR1 LNHDA and CDR2 SQIVND are derived from the germline V gene (reference sequence). Only one count was recorded for this clone. No cognate antigen has been identified for it. The input lacks base qualities; no much larger clone sits a single base away. TCRbeta CDR3 regions were amplified from genomic DNA using the immunoSEQ Assay, a bias-controlled multiplex PCR. As for the original processing: Within the assay, amplification of reference gene primers was used to estimate how many nucleated cells each sample contained. Sequence reads were collapsed and filtered to measure the absolute abundance of every unique TCRbeta CDR3 rearrangement. For each sample, productive Simpson clonality was calculated as the square root of Simpson's diversity index across productive rearrangements. Imported from immuneACCESS, the table was reduced by TCRdb to in-frame sequences with V and J called. These copies leave out some clones; in studies compared against another copy, an unresolved V gene accounts for under half, and the cause of the remainder is not known. The DNA gave D and trimming, while V, J and clone size come from that table. Recorded for this sample are about 89,000 clones; approximately 88% of them occurred a single time. Over 0.45% of the sample belongs to the ten largest clones.

Material for sequencing was peripheral blood. This receptor was obtained from a man in his sixties with acute or convalescent COVID-19. The chain links TRBV19 with TRBJ2-3, with the D segment identity uncertain. Here is the DNA: TGTGCCAGTAGTGCCCCCCACTCGGCGGAAAGCACAGATACGCAGTATTTT. This encodes CASSAPHSAESTDTQYF.